A selection of T cell receptor beta chains follows, all from one sample in a study of blood T cells in healthy people across ages. Via MiXCR, TCRdb re-called the 5' RACE reads, giving one row per CDR3 protein. This table holds about 900,000 distinct CDR3 sequences, roughly 48% found once. Input material: blood. These receptors originate from a man aged 30 to 39 in good health. Each CDR3 is given with its conserved first and last residue. The D gene is left open where the match is weak. The listing skips clone size in some rows; elsewhere it reads once, few, many or a size class.

TRBV9	TRBJ2-5	-	-	TGTGCCAGCGGCCCACCAGGGGCCTCTCAGGAGACCCAGTACTTC	CASGPPGASQETQYF
TRBV12-3/TRBV12-4	TRBJ2-3	-	few	TGTGCCAGCAGTTCCCTAGGCCGGGAGCCCCCAGATACGCAGTATTTT	CASSSLGREPPDTQYF
TRBV6-1	TRBJ1-5	-	many	TGTGCCAGCAGTGAAGTTTGGGAAGGAGGCCAGCCCCAGCATTTT	CASSEVWEGGQPQHF
TRBV6-5	TRBJ2-1	-	-	TGTGCCAGCAGTTACGGGACCCAAAACAATGAGCAGTTCTTC	CASSYGTQNNEQFF
TRBV7-9	TRBJ1-4	-	-	TGTGCCAGCAGCTTAGGGGCGGCAACTAATGAAAAACTGTTTTTT	CASSLGAATNEKLFF
TRBV9	TRBJ2-2	-	-	TGTGCCAGCAGCGTAGGATTGGGACCGCGAACCACGAACACCGGGGAGCTGTTTTTT	CASSVGLGPRTTNTGELFF
TRBV20-1	TRBJ1-1	-	-	TGCAGTGCCCGTAGGGGGAGGGGTTCTATGAACACTGAAGCTTTCTTT	CSARRGRGSMNTEAFF
TRBV6-1	TRBJ2-1	-	few	TGTGCCATCCGAGCGGACGGGGCTTGGGGGGAGCAGTTCTTC	CAIRADGAWGEQFF
TRBV29-1	TRBJ1-1	TRBD1	-	TGCAGCGTTCAGACAGGGCTTGGCACTGAAGCTTTCTTT	CSVQTGLGTEAFF
TRBV7-6	TRBJ2-7	-	-	TGTGCCAGCAGCGGCGCTAGCGACGAGCAGTACTTC	CASSGASDEQYF
TRBV10-3	TRBJ1-1	-	-	TGTGCCATCAGTGAGTCGGAGGGGTTTGCGACTGAAGCTTTCTTT	CAISESEGFATEAFF
TRBV7-2	TRBJ2-7	TRBD1	-	TGTGCCAGCAGCCGGTATGACAGGGCCACCTACGAGCAGTACTTC	CASSRYDRATYEQYF
TRBV12-3/TRBV12-4	TRBJ1-1	TRBD1	-	TGTGCCAGCAGTGGGACGGGACAGGAGAACACTGAAGCTTTCTTT	CASSGTGQENTEAFF